This T cell receptor (beta chain) was retrieved from a study of T cells in Graves' hyperthyroidism and ophthalmopathy. Study observations and caveats: Blood also showed most of the thyroid clonotypes that were expanded above 0.001.

This clonotype has at least ten counts. As yet, its antigen is unknown. Diagnosis rested on symptoms, serum thyroxine and TRAb, thyroid ultrasound, and orbital computed tomography. RNA transcripts gave rise to amplified TCR beta CDR3 regions. First-round RT-PCR of the TCR CDR3 relied on the HTBI primer set. One entry per CDR3 protein results from TCRdb running MiXCR on the multiplex PCR reads. The repertoire has roughly 360,000 distinct CDR3 sequences, approximately 12% of them found once; the top ten carry around 21%. CDR1 and CDR2 from the germline V gene are LGHDT and YNNKEL (reference sequence). This CDR3 is 12 amino acids long. V gave up 4 bases and J gave up 8 bases, with 9 bases separating them.

Sequences were obtained from blood. This clonotype was obtained from a young man with Graves' hyperthyroidism that later progressed to Graves' ophthalmopathy. The rearrangement joins TRBV3-1 to TRBJ2-1; D may be TRBD1 or TRBD2 (6 bases each). Here the CDR3 DNA reads TGTGCCAGCAGCCTAGGGGGGTATGAGCAGTTCTTC. It specifies CASSLGGYEQFF.